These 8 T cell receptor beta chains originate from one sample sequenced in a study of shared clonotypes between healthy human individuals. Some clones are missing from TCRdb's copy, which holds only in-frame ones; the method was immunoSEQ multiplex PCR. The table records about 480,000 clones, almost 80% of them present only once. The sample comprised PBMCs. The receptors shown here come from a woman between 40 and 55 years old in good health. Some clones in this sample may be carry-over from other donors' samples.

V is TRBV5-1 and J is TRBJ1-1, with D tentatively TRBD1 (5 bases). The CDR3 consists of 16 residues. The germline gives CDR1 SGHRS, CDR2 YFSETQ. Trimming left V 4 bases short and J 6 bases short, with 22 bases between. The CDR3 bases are TGCGCCAGCAGCCCAATGGGGGGTGAAGGATCGGCTGAAGCTTTCTTT. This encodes CASSPMGGEGSAEAFF.

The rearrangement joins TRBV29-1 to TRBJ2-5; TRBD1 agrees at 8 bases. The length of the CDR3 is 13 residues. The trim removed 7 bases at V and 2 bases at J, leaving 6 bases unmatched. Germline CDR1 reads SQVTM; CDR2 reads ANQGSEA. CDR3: CSGTGTAQETQYF. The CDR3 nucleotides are TGCAGCGGGACAGGGACCGCTCAAGAGACCCAGTACTTC.

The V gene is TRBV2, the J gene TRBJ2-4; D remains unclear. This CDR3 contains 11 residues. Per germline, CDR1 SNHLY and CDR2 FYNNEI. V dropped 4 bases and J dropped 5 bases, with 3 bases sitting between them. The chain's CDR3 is CASSAQNIQYF. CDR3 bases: TGTGCCAGCAGTGCCCAAAACATTCAGTACTTC.

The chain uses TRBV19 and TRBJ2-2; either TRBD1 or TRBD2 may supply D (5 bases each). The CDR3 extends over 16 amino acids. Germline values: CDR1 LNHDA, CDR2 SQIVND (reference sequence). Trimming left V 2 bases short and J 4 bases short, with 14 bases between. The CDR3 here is CASSISVGTATGELFF. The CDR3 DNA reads TGTGCCAGTAGTATATCAGTGGGGACCGCCACCGGGGAGCTGTTTTTT.

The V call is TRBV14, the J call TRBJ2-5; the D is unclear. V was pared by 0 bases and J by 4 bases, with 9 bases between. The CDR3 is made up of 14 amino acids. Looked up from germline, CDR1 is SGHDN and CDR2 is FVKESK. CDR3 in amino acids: CASSQDVLLETQYF. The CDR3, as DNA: TGTGCCAGCAGCCAAGATGTGTTGTTAGAGACCCAGTACTTC.

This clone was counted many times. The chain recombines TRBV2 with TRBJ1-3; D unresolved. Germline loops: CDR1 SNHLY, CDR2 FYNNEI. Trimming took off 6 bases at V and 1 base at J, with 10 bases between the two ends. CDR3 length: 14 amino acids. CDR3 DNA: TGTGCCAGCAGGCTTGGAGCATCTGGAAACACCATATATTTT. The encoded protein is CASRLGASGNTIYF.

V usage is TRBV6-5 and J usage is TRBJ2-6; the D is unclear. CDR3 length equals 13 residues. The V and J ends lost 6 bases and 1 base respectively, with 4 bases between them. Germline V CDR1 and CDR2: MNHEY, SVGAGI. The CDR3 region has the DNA TGTGCCAGCAGCCAGTCTGGGGCCAACGTCCTGACTTTC. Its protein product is CASSQSGANVLTF.

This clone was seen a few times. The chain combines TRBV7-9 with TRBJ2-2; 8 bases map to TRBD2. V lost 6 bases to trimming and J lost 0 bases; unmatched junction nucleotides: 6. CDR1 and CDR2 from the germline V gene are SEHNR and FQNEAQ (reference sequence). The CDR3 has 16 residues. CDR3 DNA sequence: TGTGCCAGCAGGGCCACTAGCGGACCGAACACCGGGGAGCTGTTTTTT. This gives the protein CASRATSGPNTGELFF. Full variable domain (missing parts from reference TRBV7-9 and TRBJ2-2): DTGVSQNPRHKITKRGQNVTFRCDPISEHNRLYWYRQTLGQGPEFLTYFQNEAQLEKSRLLSDRFSAERPKGSFSTLEIQRTEQGDSAMYLCASRATSGPNTGELFFGEGSRLTVL.